The subject of this entry is one T cell receptor (beta chain). The data were taken from a study of blood T cell repertoires in COVID-19. The germline CDR1 and CDR2 sequences are MNHEY and SMNVEV (reference sequence). This CDR3 comprises 13 residues. Trimming removed 3 bases at V and 2 bases at J, with 7 bases between. Original processing methods: Estimation of nucleated cell counts was performed using reference gene primer amplification. The repertoire was sequenced with immunoSEQ multiplex PCR; TCRdb's copy has only in-frame clones and lacks some. V, J and clone size are those of that table, while D and trimming were read from the DNA. The sample holds tens of thousands of clones, roughly 87% seen once.

The sequenced material came from peripheral blood. J is TRBJ1-2 and V is TRBV27; tentative D call: TRBD1 (5 bases). The clonotype was recovered from a man in his forties or fifties with acute or convalescent COVID-19. The CDR3 is CASSLGQNYGYTF. In DNA, the CDR3 is TGTGCCAGCAGTTTGGGGCAGAACTATGGCTACACCTTC.